This entry lists 19 T cell receptor beta chains sequenced from one sample in a study. TCRdb processed the 5' RACE reads anew with MiXCR; each CDR3 protein has one entry. The table records over 25,000 distinct CDR3 sequences, more than 20% of them present only once. Cells sorted as Tregs were CD4+, CD25+ and CD127-/low. What was sequenced was tumor-infiltrating Tregs sorted from the breast tumor. These receptors were collected from a female donor with breast cancer.

This clonotype was observed a single time. At one of its ends the junction is not consistent with the germline gene, which may arise from a read error. This chain joins TRBV6-5 and TRBJ1-1; TRBD1 matches 8 bases. The CDR3 is 15 amino acids. Germline V gene lookup returns CDR1 MNHEY and CDR2 SVGAGI. CDR3 bases: TGTGCCAGCAGTCCACGACAGGGGCCAAGGGGTGAAGCTTCCTTT. Translation: CASSPRQGPRGEASF.

The chain uses TRBV7-9 and TRBJ2-2; D is unclear. Germline V gene data show CDR1 as SEHNR and CDR2 as FQNEAQ (reference sequence). Between the trimmed V and J ends, which lost 5 bases and 3 bases, there was a span of 10 bases. The CDR3 loop spans 14 amino acids. CDR3 sequence: CASSSRRDTGELFF. The CDR3, as DNA: TGTGCCAGCAGCAGCCGACGGGACACCGGGGAGCTGTTTTTT.

Concerning this clonotype itself: This may come from a read error, since a much larger clone is one base off. The J gene is TRBJ2-7, the V gene TRBV28, with 11 nucleotides matching TRBD2. J was trimmed by 2 bases and V by 1 base; bases with no gene match: 10. CDR3 length equals 18 residues. Germline-derived CDR1 and CDR2 are MDHEN and SYDVKM. The CDR3 DNA reads as TGTGCCAGCAGTTTATCCGGATCGGGACTAGCGGACCCCTACGAGCAGTACTTC. It is translated as CASSLSGSGLADPYEQYF.

CDR3 nucleotides: TGCAGTGCTTACTCAGGGGCCCAGCCCCAGCATTTT. Its translation is CSAYSGAQPQHF. The genes are TRBV20-1 and TRBJ1-5; tentative D call: TRBD1 (6 bases). CDR1 DFQATT and CDR2 SNEGSKA come from the germline V gene (reference sequence). With 5 bases removed from V and 7 bases from J, the gap between germline ends came to 12 bases. The CDR3 extends over 12 amino acids.

This chain links TRBV7-8 with TRBJ2-3; 9 nucleotides match TRBD2. Germline trimming cut 0 bases from V and 6 bases from J; bases unmatched to any gene: 10. Germline values: CDR1 SGHVS, CDR2 FQNEAQ. This CDR3 has 17 amino acids. The CDR3 reads CASSLAGTSGPWDTQYF. CDR3 sequence (DNA): TGTGCCAGCAGCTTAGCAGGAACTAGCGGGCCCTGGGATACGCAGTATTTT.

This clonotype is judged medium-sized. The J gene is TRBJ2-5, the V gene TRBV5-1; 10 positions match TRBD1. CDR1 is SGHRS, CDR2 YFSETQ, per germline. The CDR3 runs 15 residues. Trimming at V came to 0 bases and at J to 1 base, leaving 0 bases not matched to a gene. Here the CDR3 reads CASSLGQGAQETQYF. CDR3 DNA: TGCGCCAGCAGCTTGGGACAGGGGGCCCAAGAGACCCAGTACTTC.

V is TRBV29-1 and J is TRBJ2-7; TRBD2 matches at 7 bases. Germline V CDR1 and CDR2: SQVTM, ANQGSEA. V was clipped by 6 bases and J by 3 bases; unmatched bases: 8. The CDR3 spans 13 residues. CDR3 nucleotides: TGCAGCGTCAAAGTGGCTAGCGGCTACGAGCAGTACTTC. Translating gives CSVKVASGYEQYF.

This clonotype was seen ten or more times. As DNA, the CDR3 is TGTGCCAGCTCAAACAATGCCAAAAACATTCAGTACTTC. Amino acids: CASSNNAKNIQYF. This chain joins TRBV18 and TRBJ2-4; unclear D gene. Germline V gives CDR1 KGHSH, CDR2 LQKENI. This CDR3 is 13 amino acids long. Trimming shortened V by 5 bases and J by 1 base, and 6 bases separated the two germline ends.

This clonotype has a count of ten or more. The chain recombines TRBV7-9 with TRBJ2-7; possibly TRBD1 for D (6 bases). V lost 5 bases and J lost 6, with 11 bases in between. Germline lookup yields CDR1 SEHNR and CDR2 FQNEAQ (reference sequence). This CDR3 spans 12 amino acids. This chain's CDR3 is CASSHTGLEQYF. The CDR3 DNA is TGTGCCAGCAGCCATACAGGGCTCGAGCAGTACTTC.

This chain joins TRBV30 and TRBJ2-1, with 8 bases aligning to TRBD2. From germline, CDR1 is GTSNPN and CDR2 SVGIG (reference sequence). The CDR3 is 15 residues long. V was clipped by 0 bases and J by 8 bases; unmatched bases: 9. CDR3 DNA: TGTGCCTGGAGTGTTAATAGCGGGACACGGGATGAGCAGTTCTTC. The encoded protein is CAWSVNSGTRDEQFF. The full variable domain, rest sourced from reference TRBV30 and TRBJ2-1, is SQTIHQWPATLVQPVGSPLSLECTVEGTSNPNLYWYRQAAGRGLQLLFYSVGIGQISSEVPQNLSASRPQDRQFILSSKKLLLSDSGFYLCAWSVNSGTRDEQFFGPGTRLTVL.

The rearrangement links TRBV20-1 to TRBJ1-1, with D maybe TRBD1 (5 bases). Per germline, CDR1 DFQATT and CDR2 SNEGSKA (reference sequence). The V end was cut by 0 bases, the J end by 11 bases, with 19 bases between. The CDR3 runs 14 residues. In DNA form, the CDR3 reads TGCAGTGCTAGAGATGCGATCGGGGGGTTAAGGGCTTTCTTT. It specifies CSARDAIGGLRAFF.

CDR3 coding DNA: TGCAGTGCTAGACCCCGATCCCGACTGGGGGAGACCCAGTACTTC. This sequence encodes CSARPRSRLGETQYF. This chain connects TRBV20-1 to TRBJ2-5; no reliable D call. V lost 2 bases, J lost 5 bases, and 18 bases lay in between. CDR1 and CDR2 from the germline V gene are DFQATT and SNEGSKA (reference sequence). The CDR3 length is 15 residues.

This clonotype has a count of ten or more. The chain employs TRBV12-3 or TRBV12-4 and TRBJ2-5, with D perhaps assigned TRBD1 or TRBD2 (5 bases each). The CDR3 has 12 amino acids. V lost 7 bases, J lost 4 bases, and 10 bases lay in between. CDR3 sequence: CASTLGAETQYF. The CDR3 coding sequence is TGTGCCAGCACACTCGGGGCAGAGACCCAGTACTTC.

The sample holds many counts of this clonotype. The chain uses TRBV6-5 and TRBJ1-2; 7 bases are shared with TRBD1. This CDR3 comprises 14 residues. The ends lost 0 bases at V and 4 bases at J; junction bases unmatched: 2. CDR1 is MNHEY, CDR2 SVGAGI, per germline. CDR3 residues: CASSYSTGPYGYTF. CDR3 nucleotide sequence: TGTGCCAGCAGTTACTCGACAGGGCCCTATGGCTACACCTTC.

This chain connects TRBV6-5 to TRBJ1-5; the D is unclear. From germline, CDR1 is MNHEY and CDR2 SVGAGI. The CDR3 covers 14 residues. Trimming shortened V by 8 bases and J by 0 bases, and 11 bases separated the two germline ends. CDR3 protein: CASHTGYSNQPQHF. CDR3 nucleotide sequence: TGTGCCAGCCACACGGGTTATAGCAATCAGCCCCAGCATTTT.

On this clonotype: A read error may explain this, as a much larger clone is one base away. For the CDR3, the DNA is TGTGCCAGCAGACCACAGAGGAGGAATGAGCAGTTCTTC. It codes for CASRPQRRNEQFF. J is TRBJ2-1 and V is TRBV7-6, with TRBD2 as a possible D gene (5 bases). CDR3 size: 13 residues. CDR1 SGHVS and CDR2 FNYEAQ come from the germline V gene. The V end lost 6 bases, the J end lost 7 bases, and 13 bases lay between the germline ends.

At least ten counts were recorded for this clonotype. This chain connects TRBV20-1 to TRBJ2-1; 8 bases match TRBD1. The trim removed 0 bases at V and 4 bases at J, leaving 11 bases unmatched. This CDR3 comprises 17 residues. The germline V gene has CDR1 DFQATT and CDR2 SNEGSKA (reference sequence). Written as DNA, the CDR3 is TGCAGTGCTAGAGATACCTCCGGGACAGGATTTTACAATGAGCAGTTCTTC. It yields the protein CSARDTSGTGFYNEQFF.

This clonotype was recorded a few times. A much larger clone lies one base from this, so it may be a read error. The V gene is TRBV5-1, the J gene TRBJ2-1; D possibly corresponds to TRBD2 (6 bases). Germline V gene data show CDR1 as SGHRS and CDR2 as YFSETQ. The CDR3 contains 14 residues. Between the trimmed V and J ends, which lost 2 bases and 9 bases, there was a span of 15 bases. CDR3 DNA sequence: TGCGCCAGCAGCTTTAGAACGGGAGCGTCTGAGCAGTTCTTC. It specifies CASSFRTGASEQFF.

This clonotype turned up a few times. The chain employs TRBV7-9 and TRBJ1-1; D not certain. Trimming pared 8 bases from V and 0 bases from J, leaving 10 bases between. Germline V gives CDR1 SEHNR, CDR2 FQNEAQ (reference sequence). The CDR3 runs 13 residues. The CDR3 region is CASGRQMNTEAFF. The CDR3 DNA reads TGTGCCAGCGGAAGGCAGATGAACACTGAAGCTTTCTTT.